One and the same sample provided the 15 T cell receptor beta chains below, sequenced in a study of T cell changes during pregnancy in multiple sclerosis. Method: immunoSEQ multiplex PCR; TCRdb's copy keeps in-frame clones and lacks some. The sample carries tens of thousands of clones, over 85% recorded once. The specimen was CD4+ T cells from peripheral blood mononuclear cells, collected in the first trimester of pregnancy. All receptors come from a female donor with multiple sclerosis, enrolled in a pregnancy study.

This chain joins TRBV19 and TRBJ2-5; 11 bases agree with TRBD2. This CDR3 contains 15 residues. Germline-derived CDR1 and CDR2 are LNHDA and SQIVND (reference sequence). Germline trimming cut 4 bases from V and 9 bases from J; bases unmatched to any gene: 10. CDR3 amino acids: CASSTGLAGRDSQYF. CDR3 DNA: TGTGCCAGTAGTACCGGACTAGCGGGCCGAGACTCCCAGTACTTC. The variable domain in full, with the rest retrieved from reference TRBV19 and TRBJ2-5, is DGGITQSPKYLFRKEGQNVTLSCEQNLNHDAMYWYRQDPGQGLRLIYYSQIVNDFQKGDIAEGYSVSREKKESFPLTVTSAQKNPTAFYLCASSTGLAGRDSQYFGPGTRLLVL.

J is TRBJ2-1 and V is TRBV11-2; TRBD1 matches at 7 bases. After removal of 1 base from V and 2 bases from J, the junction contained 5 bases not matched to a gene. CDR1 is SGHAT and CDR2 is FQNNGV in the germline V gene. The CDR3 covers 16 residues. The CDR3 nucleotides read TGTGCCAGCAGCTTAGTGGTAACAGGGGCCTACAATGAGCAGTTCTTC. This codes for CASSLVVTGAYNEQFF. Supplemented by reference TRBV11-2 and TRBJ2-1, the full variable domain reads EAGVAQSPRYKIIEKRQSVAFWCNPISGHATLYWYQQILGQGPKLLIQFQNNGVVDDSQLPKDRFSAERLKGVDSTLKIQPAKLEDSAVYLCASSLVVTGAYNEQFFGPGTRLTVL.

The gene calls are TRBV5-6 and TRBJ2-3, with TRBD2 matching over 7 bases. V was pared by 1 base and J by 1 base, with 3 bases of the junction left unmatched. Germline CDR1 and CDR2: SGHDT and YYEEEE. The CDR3 has 15 amino acids. Written as DNA, the CDR3 is TGTGCCAGCAGCTTGTGGCTAGCGGGCACAGATACGCAGTATTTT. It codes for CASSLWLAGTDTQYF. Drawing the rest from reference TRBV5-6 and TRBJ2-3, the complete variable domain is DAGVTQSPTHLIKTRGQQVTLRCSPKSGHDTVSWYQQALGQGPQFIFQYYEEEERQRGNFPDRFSGHQFPNYSSELNVNALLLGDSALYLCASSLWLAGTDTQYFGPGTRLTVL.

Only a few counts were recorded for this clone. The CDR3 is CASSVTGNMNTEAFF. The CDR3 bases are TGTGCCAGCAGCGTTACAGGGAACATGAACACTGAAGCTTTCTTT. The V and J genes are TRBV9 and TRBJ1-1; weak D call: TRBD1 (6 bases). Trimming shortened V by 2 bases and J by 0 bases, and 11 bases separated the two germline ends. This CDR3 is 15 amino acids long. CDR1 SGDLS and CDR2 YYNGEE come from the germline V gene.

The genes are TRBV7-2 and TRBJ2-3; the match to TRBD1 covers 8 bases. This CDR3 is 17 amino acids long. Germline V gene data show CDR1 as SGHTA and CDR2 as FQGNSA. Trimming cost V 1 base and J 4 bases; bases outside gene matches: 10. Here the CDR3 DNA reads TGTGCCAGCAGCTTAGTCCCCGACAGGGGCATGGCAGATACGCAGTATTTT. It codes for CASSLVPDRGMADTQYF.

V is TRBV11-3 and J is TRBJ2-3; 7 nucleotides line up with TRBD1. Germline V gives CDR1 SGHNT, CDR2 YENEEA. V gave up 4 bases and J gave up 0 bases; unmatched junction bases: 4. The CDR3 sequence is 15 residues long. The CDR3 here is CASSYTGASTDTQYF. The CDR3 nucleotides are TGTGCCAGCAGCTATACAGGGGCCAGCACAGATACGCAGTATTTT. The variable domain in full, completed from reference TRBV11-3 and TRBJ2-3, reads EAGVVQSPRYKIIEKKQPVAFWCNPISGHNTLYWYLQNLGQGPELLIRYENEEAVDDSQLPKDRFSAERLKGVDSTLKIQPAELGDSAVYLCASSYTGASTDTQYFGPGTRLTVL.

V is TRBV6-6 and J is TRBJ2-3; TRBD1 agrees at 11 bases. The length of the CDR3 is 16 residues. Trimming cost V 4 bases and J 3 bases; bases outside gene matches: 6. CDR1 MNHNY and CDR2 SVGAGI come from the germline V gene (reference sequence). The chain's CDR3 is CASSSPRDRGTDTQYF. CDR3 DNA sequence: TGTGCCAGCAGTTCCCCCCGGGACAGGGGGACAGATACGCAGTATTTT.

The chain employs TRBV7-2 and TRBJ1-3, with D unclear. Germline-derived CDR1 and CDR2 are SGHTA and FQGNSA. V was clipped by 5 bases and J by 0 bases, with 17 bases between them. The CDR3 is 17 amino acids. CDR3 coding DNA: TGTGCCAGCAGCAGCTTAGAGGGCAGACCCTCTGGAAACACCATATATTTT. Translating gives CASSSLEGRPSGNTIYF.

V and J are TRBV7-2 and TRBJ1-6; 7 bases are shared with TRBD1. The germline CDR1 and CDR2 sequences are SGHTA and FQGNSA. Trimming removed 1 base from V and 3 bases from J; junction bases left unmatched: 9. The CDR3 sequence is 18 residues long. The DNA for the CDR3 is TGTGCCAGCAGCTTAGAGGGGGCCCGACAGGGCTATAATTCACCCCTCCACTTT. Its protein is CASSLEGARQGYNSPLHF.

The chain joins TRBV28 to TRBJ1-5, with D possibly matching TRBD1 (6 bases). Trimming removed 6 bases from V and 5 bases from J, with 14 bases in between. This CDR3 is 14 amino acids long. CDR1 and CDR2 from the germline V gene are MDHEN and SYDVKM. The CDR3 here is CASSLQGSHQPQHF. The CDR3 DNA follows: TGTGCCAGCAGCCTACAGGGTTCTCATCAGCCCCAGCATTTT.

The V and J genes are TRBV7-8 and TRBJ2-3, with D tentatively TRBD1 (5 bases). Trimming stripped 1 base from V and 3 bases from J, with 8 bases between. This CDR3 is 14 amino acids long. From germline, CDR1 is SGHVS and CDR2 FQNEAQ. CDR3 region: CASSLEGATDTQYF. CDR3 nucleotides: TGTGCCAGCAGCTTAGAAGGGGCGACAGATACGCAGTATTTT. The full variable domain, with the rest looked up from reference TRBV7-8 and TRBJ2-3, is GAGVSQSPRYKVAKRGQDVALRCDPISGHVSLFWYQQALGQGPEFLTYFQNEAQLDKSGLPSDRFFAERPEGSVSTLKIQRTQQEDSAVYLCASSLEGATDTQYFGPGTRLTVL.

This chain connects TRBV29-1 to TRBJ1-1; maybe TRBD1 (6 bases). This CDR3 is 12 amino acids long. V was trimmed by 8 bases and J by 4 bases, leaving 14 bases between them. CDR1 is SQVTM and CDR2 is ANQGSEA in the germline V gene. CDR3 loop: CSSRGMGTEAFF. CDR3 nucleotides: TGCAGCTCAAGGGGGATGGGCACTGAAGCTTTCTTT.

V and J are TRBV6-1 and TRBJ1-5; perhaps TRBD1 as D (5 bases). This CDR3 has 17 amino acids. Trimming removed 2 bases at V and 1 base at J, with 15 bases between. CDR1 is MNHNS and CDR2 is SASEGT in the germline V gene. In DNA, the CDR3 is TGTGCCAGCAGTGAAAGGGGCTTAGGCCTAAGCAATCAGCCCCAGCATTTT. It specifies CASSERGLGLSNQPQHF.

The CDR3 nucleotides read TGTGCCAGCAGCCAAGATCATCGCCAGTACAATGAAAAACTGTTTTTT. Translating gives CASSQDHRQYNEKLFF. This chain connects TRBV4-2 to TRBJ1-4; D gene uncertain. V was cut by 0 bases and J by 5 bases, with 13 bases left in between. This CDR3 has 16 residues. Germline CDR1 LGHNA, CDR2 YNFKEQ.

This chain connects TRBV29-1 to TRBJ2-7; a weak D match, TRBD1 (5 bases). CDR1 and CDR2 from the germline V gene are SQVTM and ANQGSEA. This CDR3 has 17 amino acids. V was shortened by 6 bases and J by 4 bases, with 28 bases between the two germline ends. CDR3 amino acids: CSVPPPPGQVWGYEQYF. The CDR3 bases are TGCAGCGTGCCCCCCCCGCCAGGGCAGGTCTGGGGATACGAGCAGTACTTC.